Presented here are 5 T cell receptor beta chains from one specimen sequenced in a study of OX40 agonist ivuxolimab in advanced cancers. Sequenced by immunoSEQ multiplex PCR; TCRdb stores in-frame clones only, minus some. The table has some 15,000 clones, less than 85% seen once; the top ten hold 25% to 35%. Sample: CD4+ or CD8+ T cells sorted from blood, taken in a trial of the OX40 agonist ivuxolimab. Receptors originate from an adult with an advanced solid tumor such as melanoma, head and neck, liver or kidney cancer.

This rearrangement joins TRBV4-3 to TRBJ2-7, with a tentative D call TRBD2 (5 bases). CDR1 is LGHNA, CDR2 YSLEER, per germline. Trimming removed 0 bases at V and 1 base at J, with 10 bases between. This CDR3 contains 15 residues. CDR3 nucleotide sequence: TGCGCCAGCAGCCAAGAAGCCGGGATATCCTACGAGCAGTACTTC. The encoded protein is CASSQEAGISYEQYF.

The chain joins TRBV27 to TRBJ2-3, with TRBD2 matching over 9 bases. The V gene's germline CDR1 is MNHEY and CDR2 SMNVEV (reference sequence). V lost 9 bases to trimming and J lost 6 bases; unmatched junction nucleotides: 19. The CDR3 sequence is 17 residues long. DNA for the CDR3: TGTGCCAGTCAGACTAGCGGAGAGGTTTTCGGTTTGGATACGCAGTATTTT. Translation: CASQTSGEVFGLDTQYF.

This clone is labeled as medium-sized. The chain has TRBV5-1 and TRBJ2-2, with TRBD2 identical over 11 bases. Germline loops: CDR1 SGHRS, CDR2 YFSETQ. The CDR3 covers 16 residues. Germline trimming cut 0 bases from V and 7 bases from J; bases unmatched to any gene: 5. CDR3 sequence: CASSLELAGDGGELFF. In nucleotides, the CDR3 is TGCGCCAGCAGCTTGGAACTAGCGGGAGATGGCGGGGAGCTGTTTTTT.

The rearrangement links TRBV7-9 to TRBJ2-1; 9 bases fit TRBD2. CDR3 length equals 18 residues. The germline V gene has CDR1 SEHNR and CDR2 FQNEAQ (reference sequence). Germline trimming cut 2 bases from V and 4 bases from J; bases unmatched to any gene: 12. CDR3 bases: TGTGCCAGCAGCTTAATAAGGACTAGCGAAGAGAAATACAATGAGCAGTTCTTC. Amino acid sequence: CASSLIRTSEEKYNEQFF.

This chain connects TRBV25-1 to TRBJ2-3, with 7 nucleotides matching TRBD2. The CDR3 is 17 amino acids. The ends lost 2 bases at V and 1 base at J; junction bases unmatched: 9. Per the germline V gene, CDR1 is MGHDK and CDR2 is SYGVNS. The CDR3 DNA follows: TGTGCCAGCAGTGAAGCGGGAGTCTTTGGGGGCACAGATACGCAGTATTTT. This codes for CASSEAGVFGGTDTQYF. The whole variable domain, remainder taken from reference TRBV25-1 and TRBJ2-3, is EADIYQTPRYLVIGTGKKITLECSQTMGHDKMYWYQQDPGMELHLIHYSYGVNSTEKGDLSSESTVSRIRTEHFPLTLESARPSHTSQYLCASSEAGVFGGTDTQYFGPGTRLTVL.